This entry is about one T cell receptor beta chain. The data were taken from a study of blood T cell repertoires in COVID-19. Profiled with immunoSEQ multiplex PCR; TCRdb holds only in-frame clones, not every one. The sample carries roughly 57,000 clones, around nine tenths recorded once. V was cut by 6 bases and J by 0 bases, with 11 bases left in between. Germline assignment: CDR1 MDHEN and CDR2 SYDVKM. The length of the CDR3 is 14 residues. V gene TRBV28 combines with J gene TRBJ2-5; D is possibly TRBD2 (6 bases). The clonotype comes from a woman in her sixties with COVID-19, enrolled during active disease. The source material was peripheral blood. CDR3 DNA sequence: TGTGCCAGCAGGGTGGGGGGTGACCAAGAGACCCAGTACTTC. Translated, it gives CASRVGGDQETQYF.